The 22 T cell receptor beta chains listed next were all sequenced from one sample in a study of cytomegalovirus exposure and HLA in healthy donors. Primers for the PCR totalled 60 Vbeta and 13 Jbeta. Profiled with immunoSEQ multiplex PCR; TCRdb holds only in-frame clones, not every one. The table includes about 170,000 clones, 75% to 80% detected once. The source material was PBMCs. The receptors come from a woman between 45 and 65 years old in good health and CMV-seropositive.

This chain connects TRBV5-6 to TRBJ1-5; 7 nucleotides match TRBD1. Germline V gene data show CDR1 as SGHDT and CDR2 as YYEEEE. The CDR3 has 15 residues. J was trimmed by 2 bases and V by 0 bases; bases with no gene match: 2. CDR3 protein: CASSLEGGGNQPQHF. DNA of the CDR3: TGTGCCAGCAGCTTGGAAGGGGGCGGCAATCAGCCCCAGCATTTT.

This clone has more than one count but fewer than ten. The gene calls are TRBV5-6 and TRBJ1-1; the D gene is possibly TRBD1 (5 bases). Germline loops: CDR1 SGHDT, CDR2 YYEEEE. Trimming stripped 5 bases from V and 0 bases from J, with 14 bases between. The CDR3 covers 15 residues. CDR3 in DNA: TGTGCCAGCAGGCTCCGGAGGGGCCTGAACACTGAAGCTTTCTTT. It is translated as CASRLRRGLNTEAFF.

The chain is built from TRBV7-9 and TRBJ2-1; D possibly corresponds to TRBD2 (5 bases). There are 15 residues in the CDR3. Germline loops: CDR1 SEHNR, CDR2 FQNEAQ (reference sequence). The V and J ends lost 4 bases and 0 bases respectively, with 10 bases between them. The CDR3 DNA is TGTGCCAGCAGCTCCCCGGGGAGCTCCTACAATGAGCAGTTCTTC. It is translated as CASSSPGSSYNEQFF.

The chain links TRBV7-2 to TRBJ2-6; no clear D. Germline CDR1 and CDR2: SGHTA and FQGNSA. The germline V and J ends were trimmed by 2 bases and 6 bases, with 8 bases remaining between them. The CDR3 extends over 14 amino acids. CDR3 protein: CASSLLIQANVLTF. The CDR3 DNA is TGTGCCAGCAGCTTATTGATACAGGCCAACGTCCTGACTTTC. Based on the CDR3 plus reference TRBV7-2 and TRBJ2-6, the full variable domain is GAGVSQSPSNKVTEKGKDVELRCDPISGHTALYWYRQSLGQGLEFLIYFQGNSAPDKSGLPSDRFSAERTGGSVSTLTIQRTQQEDSAVYLCASSLLIQANVLTFGAGSRLTVL.

This clone was observed a few times. This chain uses TRBV2 with TRBJ1-4; D is possibly TRBD1 (6 bases). The V gene's germline CDR1 is SNHLY and CDR2 FYNNEI. The CDR3 runs to 16 residues. Trimming took off 7 bases at V and 0 bases at J, with 15 bases between the two ends. CDR3: CASTQGVGATNEKLFF. Written as DNA, the CDR3 is TGTGCCAGCACACAGGGAGTAGGGGCAACTAATGAAAAACTGTTTTTT.

V gene TRBV28 combines with J gene TRBJ2-6; D may be TRBD1 (5 bases). The germline CDR1 and CDR2 sequences are MDHEN and SYDVKM. V was trimmed by 3 bases and J by 4 bases, leaving 13 bases between them. CDR3 length equals 16 residues. CDR3 amino acids: CASSFVGRSGANVLTF. The CDR3 DNA follows: TGTGCCAGCAGTTTCGTGGGGCGTTCCGGGGCCAACGTCCTGACTTTC. Combining the CDR3 with reference TRBV28 and TRBJ2-6 gives the whole variable domain DVKVTQSSRYLVKRTGEKVFLECVQDMDHENMFWYRQDPGLGLRLIYFSYDVKMKEKGDIPEGYSVSREKKERFSLILESASTNQTSMYLCASSFVGRSGANVLTFGAGSRLTVL.

This clone was seen a handful of times. J is TRBJ2-1 and V is TRBV4-3, with D maybe TRBD2 (6 bases). The CDR3 is 16 amino acids. V lost 2 bases to trimming and J lost 5 bases, with 16 bases between them. In germline, CDR1 is LGHNA, CDR2 YSLEER. The CDR3 coding sequence is TGCGCCAGCAGCCAACAAGTTAGCGGTCGCCACAATGAGCAGTTCTTC. Amino acids: CASSQQVSGRHNEQFF.

This rearrangement joins TRBV2 to TRBJ1-2; perhaps TRBD1 as D (6 bases). Germline V CDR1 and CDR2: SNHLY, FYNNEI. Trimming took 7 bases from V and 2 from J, leaving 14 bases between them. There are 14 residues in the CDR3. The CDR3 spells CASTPGTPNYGYTF. CDR3 DNA sequence: TGTGCCAGCACCCCCGGGACACCGAACTATGGCTACACCTTC.

J is TRBJ1-6 and V is TRBV6-5, with D maybe TRBD1 (5 bases). Germline CDR1 MNHEY, CDR2 SVGAGI. Between the trimmed V and J ends, which lost 0 bases and 5 bases, there was a span of 8 bases. The CDR3 has 15 amino acids. CDR3 nucleotide sequence: TGTGCCAGCAGTTACTCGGGCAGGGATAATTCACCCCTCCACTTT. This translates into CASSYSGRDNSPLHF.

This sequence joins TRBV7-2 and TRBJ2-5; a possible D gene is TRBD2 (7 bases). The ends were cut back, 5 bases at V and 6 bases at J, with 13 bases in the middle. The CDR3 extends over 13 amino acids. Germline V gene sequence: CDR1 SGHTA, CDR2 FQGNSA. CDR3 residues: CASSRGGAQTQYF. DNA of the CDR3: TGTGCCAGCAGCCGAGGGGGGGCACAGACCCAGTACTTC.

The chain employs TRBV6-1 and TRBJ2-7; 7 bases are a match to TRBD1. The ends lost 8 bases at V and 5 bases at J; junction bases unmatched: 12. Germline V gives CDR1 MNHNS, CDR2 SASEGT. This CDR3 contains 14 residues. The CDR3: CASDRAHSGDEQYF. The CDR3 nucleotides are TGTGCCAGCGACAGGGCCCACTCCGGAGACGAGCAGTACTTC.

V usage is TRBV18 and J usage is TRBJ1-2, with D possibly matching TRBD1 (6 bases). The CDR3 length is 14 residues. Germline V lookup: CDR1 KGHSH, CDR2 LQKENI. The V end was cut by 2 bases, the J end by 8 bases, with 15 bases between. CDR3 in DNA: TGTGCCAGCTCACCAAGGGCAGGGGTCTCCGGCTACACCTTC. This codes for CASSPRAGVSGYTF.

This clone was found a few times. This chain links TRBV11-1 with TRBJ2-1, with D maybe TRBD1 (6 bases). V dropped 6 bases and J dropped 10 bases, with 10 bases sitting between them. Looked up from germline, CDR1 is SGHAT and CDR2 is FQDESV (reference sequence). The CDR3 consists of 11 residues. DNA for the CDR3: TGTGCCAGCAGGGAAGGGACAGAGCAGTTCTTC. Translating gives CASREGTEQFF.

The chain has TRBV20-1 and TRBJ2-7; D remains unclear. The CDR3 runs 11 residues. From germline, CDR1 is DFQATT and CDR2 SNEGSKA (reference sequence). Deletions cut 3 bases from V and 3 bases from J, with 6 bases between. The CDR3 region has the DNA TGCAGTGCTAGGAGGAACTACGAGCAGTACTTC. This codes for CSARRNYEQYF.

This chain joins TRBV29-1 and TRBJ2-1; TRBD2 agrees at 7 bases. The CDR3 totals 11 residues. The V and J ends lost 4 bases and 6 bases, in that order; junction bases with no gene match: 0. In germline, CDR1 is SQVTM, CDR2 ANQGSEA. CDR3 sequence: CSVGGSNEQFF. CDR3 DNA: TGCAGCGTTGGCGGGAGCAATGAGCAGTTCTTC.

The genes are TRBV5-1 and TRBJ2-1; 14 nucleotides align to TRBD2. V lost 4 bases and J lost 8; bases outside the gene matches: 5. CDR3 length: 15 amino acids. CDR1 and CDR2 from the germline V gene are SGHRS and YFSETQ. CDR3 protein: CASSLTSGGVHEQFF. The CDR3 nucleotides read TGCGCCAGCAGCCTGACTAGCGGGGGGGTCCATGAGCAGTTCTTC. The full variable domain, its missing parts supplied by reference TRBV5-1 and TRBJ2-1, is KAGVTQTPRYLIKTRGQQVTLSCSPISGHRSVSWYQQTPGQGLQFLFEYFSETQRNKGNFPGRFSGRQFSNSRSEMNVSTLELGDSALYLCASSLTSGGVHEQFFGPGTRLTVL.

V usage is TRBV15 and J usage is TRBJ2-7, with 8 bases fitting TRBD1. Germline CDR1 and CDR2: LNHNV and YYDKDF (reference sequence). The CDR3 spans 16 residues. Germline trimming cut 0 bases from V and 5 bases from J; bases unmatched to any gene: 9. The CDR3 region has the DNA TGTGCCACCAGCAGAGATCGGACAGGGACCGCCCACGAGCAGTACTTC. Protein sequence: CATSRDRTGTAHEQYF.

This rearrangement joins TRBV11-2 to TRBJ1-1; weak D call: TRBD1 (6 bases). The germline V gene encodes CDR1 SGHAT and CDR2 FQNNGV. CDR3 length equals 15 residues. V lost 1 base and J 5 bases, leaving 14 bases between the germline ends. This CDR3 is CASSLGAGALTEAFF. The DNA of the CDR3 is TGTGCCAGCAGCTTAGGCGCAGGGGCCCTTACTGAAGCTTTCTTT.

The CDR3 sequence: CASSLAWAGLQFF. In DNA, the CDR3 is TGCGCCAGCAGCTTGGCCTGGGCGGGACTACAGTTCTTC. V is TRBV5-1 and J is TRBJ2-1; 7 positions match TRBD2. With V trimmed by 0 bases and J by 13 bases, 7 bases remained unmatched. Germline V CDR1 and CDR2: SGHRS, YFSETQ. The CDR3 contains 13 residues.

This chain links TRBV5-6 with TRBJ1-2, with TRBD1 identical over 7 bases. Germline lookup yields CDR1 SGHDT and CDR2 YYEEEE. V lost 4 bases to trimming and J lost 14 bases; unmatched junction nucleotides: 23. The CDR3 extends over 16 amino acids. CDR3 residues: CASSPTSGQTALVRTF. In nucleotides, the CDR3 is TGTGCCAGCAGCCCGACCTCGGGACAGACTGCATTGGTAAGGACCTTC.

Note on this clone: The germline gene is not matched at one end of the junction; a read error may be the cause. The chain is built from TRBV18 and TRBJ1-4, with TRBD1 matching 7 bases. Germline values: CDR1 KGHSH, CDR2 LQKENI. The CDR3 runs 16 residues. This CDR3 is CASSPRDSSSNEKLFF. The CDR3 nucleotides read TGTGCCAGCTCTCCACGGGACAGCTCAAGTAATGAAAAACTGTTTTTT.

The V call is TRBV18, the J call TRBJ1-1; D is possibly TRBD1 (5 bases). CDR3 size: 17 residues. Germline V CDR1 and CDR2: KGHSH, LQKENI. V lost 2 bases and J lost 0, with 16 bases in between. CDR3 amino acids: CASSPTIGMGLNTEAFF. For the CDR3, the DNA is TGTGCCAGCTCACCAACGATCGGTATGGGGCTGAACACTGAAGCTTTCTTT.